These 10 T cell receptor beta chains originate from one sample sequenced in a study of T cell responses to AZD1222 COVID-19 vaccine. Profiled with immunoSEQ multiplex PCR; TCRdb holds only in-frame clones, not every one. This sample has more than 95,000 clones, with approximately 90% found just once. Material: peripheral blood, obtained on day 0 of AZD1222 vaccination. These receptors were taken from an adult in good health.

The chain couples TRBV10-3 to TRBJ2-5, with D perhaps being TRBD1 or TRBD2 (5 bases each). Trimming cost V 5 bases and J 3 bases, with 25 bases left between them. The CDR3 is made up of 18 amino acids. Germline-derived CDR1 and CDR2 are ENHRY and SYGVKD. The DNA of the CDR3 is TGTGCCATCAGTCCAGGATTTCGAGGGCAGGGTCTGAAAGAGACCCAGTACTTC. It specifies CAISPGFRGQGLKETQYF.

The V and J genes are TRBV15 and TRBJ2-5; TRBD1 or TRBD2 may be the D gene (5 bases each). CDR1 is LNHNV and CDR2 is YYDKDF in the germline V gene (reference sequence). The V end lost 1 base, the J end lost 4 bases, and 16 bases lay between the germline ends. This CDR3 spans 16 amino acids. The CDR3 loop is CATSRGVGERRETQYF. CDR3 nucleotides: TGTGCCACCAGCAGAGGCGTGGGGGAGAGGAGAGAGACCCAGTACTTC.

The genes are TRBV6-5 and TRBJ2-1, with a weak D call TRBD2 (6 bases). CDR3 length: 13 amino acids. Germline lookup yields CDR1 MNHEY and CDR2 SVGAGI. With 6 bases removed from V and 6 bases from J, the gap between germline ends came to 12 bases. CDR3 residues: CASSLGRFNEQFF. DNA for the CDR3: TGTGCCAGCAGCCTAGGGAGGTTCAATGAGCAGTTCTTC.

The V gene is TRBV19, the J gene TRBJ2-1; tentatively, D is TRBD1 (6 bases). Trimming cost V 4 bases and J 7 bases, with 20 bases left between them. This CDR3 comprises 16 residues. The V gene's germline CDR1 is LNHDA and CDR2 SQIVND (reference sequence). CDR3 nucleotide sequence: TGTGCCAGTAGTACATCCGGGACAATCGCAAGGAATGAGCAGTTCTTC. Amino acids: CASSTSGTIARNEQFF.

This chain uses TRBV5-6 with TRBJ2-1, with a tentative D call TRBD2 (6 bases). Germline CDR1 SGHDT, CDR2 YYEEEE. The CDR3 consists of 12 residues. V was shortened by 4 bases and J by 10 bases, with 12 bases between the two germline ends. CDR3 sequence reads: CASSLGLIEQFF. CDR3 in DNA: TGTGCCAGCAGCCTCGGACTAATCGAGCAGTTCTTC.

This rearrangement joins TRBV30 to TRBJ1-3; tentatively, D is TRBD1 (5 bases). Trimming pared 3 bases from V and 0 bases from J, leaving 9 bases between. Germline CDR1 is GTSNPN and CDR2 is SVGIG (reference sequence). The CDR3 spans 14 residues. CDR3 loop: CAWRAGGSGNTIYF. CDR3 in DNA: TGTGCCTGGAGGGCGGGGGGCTCTGGAAACACCATATATTTT.

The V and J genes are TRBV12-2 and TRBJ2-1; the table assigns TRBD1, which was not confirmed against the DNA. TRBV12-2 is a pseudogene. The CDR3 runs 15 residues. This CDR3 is CASRLAQICHEEQFF. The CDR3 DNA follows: TGTGCAAGTCGCTTAGCCCAGATTTGTCATGAAGAGCAGTTCTTC.

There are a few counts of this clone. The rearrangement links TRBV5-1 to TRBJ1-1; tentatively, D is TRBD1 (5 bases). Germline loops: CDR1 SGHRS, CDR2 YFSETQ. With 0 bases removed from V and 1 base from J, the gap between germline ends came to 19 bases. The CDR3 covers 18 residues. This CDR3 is CASSLEGYRASGNTEAFF. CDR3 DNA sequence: TGCGCCAGCAGCTTGGAGGGGTACCGGGCGTCGGGGAACACTGAAGCTTTCTTT. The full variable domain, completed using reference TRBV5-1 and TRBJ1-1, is KAGVTQTPRYLIKTRGQQVTLSCSPISGHRSVSWYQQTPGQGLQFLFEYFSETQRNKGNFPGRFSGRQFSNSRSEMNVSTLELGDSALYLCASSLEGYRASGNTEAFFGQGTRLTVV.

The CDR3 DNA follows: TGTGCCTCGGGGCAGTTGAACACTGAAGCTTTCTTT. Its protein product is CASGQLNTEAFF. V usage is TRBV19 and J usage is TRBJ1-1; TRBD1 might be the D (5 bases). The CDR3 runs 12 residues. The ends were cut back, 11 bases at V and 0 bases at J, with 10 bases in the middle. Germline loops: CDR1 LNHDA, CDR2 SQIVND (reference sequence).

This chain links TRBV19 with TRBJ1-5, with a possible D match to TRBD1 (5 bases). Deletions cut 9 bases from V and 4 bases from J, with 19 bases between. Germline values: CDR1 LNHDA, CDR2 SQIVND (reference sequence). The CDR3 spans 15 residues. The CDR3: CASRGGVGSNQPQHF. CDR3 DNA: TGTGCCAGCCGGGGGGGGGTTGGATCAAATCAGCCCCAGCATTTT.